This TCR beta chain stems from a study of T cell responses to AZD1222 COVID-19 vaccine. Points from the study as a whole: Increased Spike-specific TCR breadth and depth were observed after two AZD1222 doses. The donor group comprised mostly white British people and more females; the analysis possibly underestimated clonal diversity.

This CDR3 comprises 14 residues. CDR1 and CDR2 from the germline V gene are SGHTA and FQGNSA. The V and J ends lost 2 bases and 6 bases respectively, with 13 bases between them. Assay: immunoSEQ multiplex PCR; the TCRdb copy retains only in-frame clones and omits some. The sample shows hundreds of thousands of clones, roughly 91% of them seen only once. A word on this clone: Its antigen is as yet unknown.

The input for sequencing was peripheral blood, taken on day 0 of MenACWY control vaccination. The chain carries TRBV7-2 and TRBJ1-1; no reliable D call. This clonotype was sampled from an adult in good health. The CDR3 nucleotides are TGTGCCAGCAGCTTAAAAGTTTACGGCGCTGAAGCTTTCTTT. Protein sequence: CASSLKVYGAEAFF.